This TCR beta chain comes out of a study of control samples from healthy donors and cancer patients (dated by TCRdb to the early 2020s). With respect to this clone: Its cognate antigen has yet to be identified. Base qualities are missing; no much larger clone stands one base away.

Its CDR3 holds 17 amino acids, cysteine through phenylalanine. Of the read, only the CDR3 DNA is kept; its 51 bases are in frame from base 1. The germline V and J ends show losses of 0 bases and 1 base respectively, and no gene match explains 5 bases of the junction. The germline V gene provides CDR1 MNHEY and CDR2 SVGEGT. The library was prepared using the immunoSEQ multiplex PCR assay. The table was pulled from immuneACCESS by TCRdb, which kept in-frame rearrangements only. Such tables lose some clones; where checked, under half of the loss comes from unresolved V genes, and the rest has no known cause. The sample records about 51,000 clones, 80% of which are singletons. Clones ranked in the top ten supply about 9.5% of the sample.

The TCR comes from an older man in good health. Material: blood. This chain is built from TRBV6-2 or TRBV6-3 and TRBJ2-5; the junction holds 10 bases that match TRBD1. The nucleotide sequence reads as follows: TGTGCCAGCAGTTACTCCCGGACAGGGGGGTCCCAAGAGACCCAGTACTTC. Its translation reads: CASSYSRTGGSQETQYF.